Presented here are 27 T cell receptor beta chains from one specimen sequenced in a study of T-cell reconstitution after alpha-beta-depleted transplantation in children. Unique molecular identifiers were used to barcode this TCRbeta library. MiXCR, applied by TCRdb to the PCR reads, yields one record per CDR3 protein. The repertoire consists of approximately 350,000 distinct CDR3 sequences, with 10% occurring once and the leading ten covering 2.4%. The sequencing used PBMCs from the stem cell graft donor, collected from the stem cell graft. The receptors shown here come from a human donor who donated a stem cell graft to a child with acute lymphoblastic leukemia.

This clonotype was recorded many times. V and J are TRBV20-1 and TRBJ1-1; D unclear. V was trimmed by 5 bases and J by 6 bases, leaving 10 bases between them. CDR1 is DFQATT and CDR2 is SNEGSKA in the germline V gene (reference sequence). CDR3 length equals 11 residues. In DNA, the CDR3 is TGCAGTGCTCCCGACACACCTGAAGCTTTCTTT. Protein sequence: CSAPDTPEAFF.

This clonotype was observed a handful of times. The rearrangement links TRBV12-3 or TRBV12-4 to TRBJ2-7; a possible D gene is TRBD1 (6 bases). This CDR3 comprises 14 residues. V gave up 4 bases and J gave up 0 bases, with 10 bases separating them. DNA of the CDR3: TGTGCCAGCAGTTCCAACAGGGTCTCCTACGAGCAGTACTTC. It yields the protein CASSSNRVSYEQYF.

This chain links TRBV27 with TRBJ2-7, with 13 nucleotides matching TRBD2. Germline-derived CDR1 and CDR2 are MNHEY and SMNVEV (reference sequence). The CDR3 covers 15 residues. Trimming removed 6 bases from V and 6 bases from J; junction bases left unmatched: 8. CDR3 DNA sequence: TGTGCCAGCAGCCCCAGGACTAGCGGGAGAGGCGAGCAGTACTTC. It encodes CASSPRTSGRGEQYF.

There are many counts of this clonotype. The CDR3 reads CASSYEDIQYF. The CDR3 DNA is TGTGCCAGCTCTTATGAGGACATTCAGTACTTC. The V and J genes are TRBV12-3 or TRBV12-4 and TRBJ2-4; D is undetermined. The CDR3 extends over 11 amino acids. V was trimmed by 8 bases and J by 8 bases, leaving 10 bases between them.

Worth noting for this clonotype: A much larger clone sits a single nucleotide away, making a read error possible. J is TRBJ1-5 and V is TRBV6-1; D uncertain. CDR1 and CDR2 (germline): MNHNS, SASEGT. The CDR3 is made up of 12 amino acids. The CDR3, as DNA: TGTGCCAGCAGCACTGACGTTCAGCCCCATCATTTT. Its translation: CASSTDVQPHHF.

This clonotype came up many times. J is TRBJ2-3 and V is TRBV14; 9 bases map to TRBD2. The CDR3 has 15 residues. V shed 2 bases, J shed 1 base, and the junction held 1 base outside the gene matches. Germline-derived CDR1 and CDR2 are SGHDN and FVKESK. CDR3 DNA: TGTGCCAGCAGCCAATGGACTAGCGGCACAGATACGCAGTATTTT. It translates to CASSQWTSGTDTQYF.

This clonotype was recorded a few times. The J gene is TRBJ1-2, the V gene TRBV20-1, with D possibly TRBD1 on 6 matching bases. The CDR3 has 14 residues. The V and J ends lost 6 bases and 9 bases respectively, with 23 bases between them. The germline gives CDR1 DFQATT, CDR2 SNEGSKA (reference sequence). The CDR3 loop is CSARSTGHPSSYTF. CDR3 nucleotides: TGCAGTGCCAGGTCTACGGGACACCCGTCGAGCTACACCTTC.

On this clonotype itself: A much larger clone sits a single nucleotide away, making a read error possible. The chain carries TRBV20-1 and TRBJ2-3, with TRBD2 as a possible D gene (5 bases). This CDR3 has 14 residues. Trimming took off 6 bases at V and 0 bases at J, with 13 bases between the two ends. Germline V gene data show CDR1 as DFQATT and CDR2 as SNEGSKA (reference sequence). CDR3 region: CSALTRGSTDTQYF. The DNA of the CDR3 is TGCAGTGCCCTGACTCGCGGGAGCACAGATACGCAGTATTTT.

This clonotype was counted many times. CDR3 amino acids: CASSQDPGPPSTDTQYF. The CDR3 DNA reads as TGCGCCAGCAGCCAGGACCCGGGCCCGCCTAGCACAGATACGCAGTATTTT. This chain joins TRBV4-3 and TRBJ2-3; D not certain. CDR1 and CDR2 from the germline V gene are LGHNA and YSLEER. Trimming stripped 3 bases from V and 0 bases from J, with 16 bases between. CDR3 length: 17 amino acids.

Written as DNA, the CDR3 is TGCGCCAGCAGCCTTATACCGGGACAGGGAGCTAGCGGGAGTTGGGACGAGCAGTACTTC. Translated, it gives CASSLIPGQGASGSWDEQYF. The rearrangement joins TRBV5-1 to TRBJ2-7; weak D call: TRBD2 (10 bases). The CDR3 covers 20 residues. Trimming left V 4 bases short and J 5 bases short, with 34 bases between. Germline V lookup: CDR1 SGHRS, CDR2 YFSETQ. The full variable domain, its missing parts supplied by reference TRBV5-1 and TRBJ2-7, is KAGVTQTPRYLIKTRGQQVTLSCSPISGHRSVSWYQQTPGQGLQFLFEYFSETQRNKGNFPGRFSGRQFSNSRSEMNVSTLELGDSALYLCASSLIPGQGASGSWDEQYFGPGTRLTVT.

This clonotype was observed a few times. The CDR3 bases are TGCAGTCCCCGGAAAGGGATCACAGATACGCAGTATTTT. As protein: CSPRKGITDTQYF. The chain recombines TRBV20-1 with TRBJ2-3, with no clear D. The CDR3 extends over 13 amino acids. V shed 8 bases and J shed 2 bases, with 14 bases lying between them. Germline assignment: CDR1 DFQATT and CDR2 SNEGSKA (reference sequence).

This clonotype has just a few counts. V gene TRBV5-1 combines with J gene TRBJ1-2, with 9 nucleotides matching TRBD1. There are 15 residues in the CDR3. Trimming cost V 3 bases and J 4 bases; bases outside gene matches: 7. The germline V gene encodes CDR1 SGHRS and CDR2 YFSETQ. The DNA for the CDR3 is TGCGCCAGCAGCTCTGTACAGGGGGCGGCCTATGGCTACACCTTC. This sequence encodes CASSSVQGAAYGYTF.

This clonotype was counted ten times or more. This sequence joins TRBV5-6 and TRBJ2-4, with 7 bases fitting TRBD2. Per germline, CDR1 SGHDT and CDR2 YYEEEE. CDR3 length equals 17 residues. With V trimmed by 5 bases and J by 0 bases, 11 bases remained unmatched. The CDR3 spells CASSSFPRERAKNIQYF. DNA of the CDR3: TGTGCCAGCAGTTCCTTTCCGCGGGAGCGAGCCAAAAACATTCAGTACTTC.

This clonotype has a handful of counts. The V call is TRBV7-8, the J call TRBJ1-4; D might be TRBD1 (5 bases). From germline, CDR1 is SGHVS and CDR2 FQNEAQ. The V end was cut by 5 bases, the J end by 7 bases, with 17 bases between. This CDR3 is 15 amino acids long. CDR3 nucleotide sequence: TGTGCCAGCAGCGCGGTGCAGGGTTCGGGTGAAAAACTGTTTTTT. It encodes CASSAVQGSGEKLFF.

In this sample, this clonotype turned up many times. The genes are TRBV5-1 and TRBJ2-1, with 9 bases identical to TRBD2. V shed 0 bases and J 5 bases; nucleotides not matched to a gene: 6. The germline CDR1 and CDR2 sequences are SGHRS and YFSETQ. The CDR3 contains 16 residues. The CDR3 sequence is CASSLAAGGPHNEQFF. CDR3 DNA: TGCGCCAGCAGCTTGGCTGCGGGAGGGCCACACAATGAGCAGTTCTTC.

V is TRBV5-1 and J is TRBJ1-4; no definite D call. There are 16 residues in the CDR3. The germline gives CDR1 SGHRS, CDR2 YFSETQ. Trimming pared 2 bases from V and 3 bases from J, leaving 14 bases between. This CDR3 is CASSFPSGSANEKLFF. The CDR3 DNA reads TGCGCCAGCAGCTTCCCCTCTGGCTCCGCTAATGAAAAACTGTTTTTT.

This clonotype has a handful of counts. V is TRBV3-1 and J is TRBJ2-1, with 12 bases matching TRBD2. CDR3 length equals 16 residues. Germline assignment: CDR1 LGHDT and CDR2 YNNKEL (reference sequence). The junction had 10 bases not matched to a gene; V was cut back by 11 bases and J by 2 bases. The CDR3 region has the DNA TGTGCCTCCTCCCCACTAGCGGGAGGTGCCTACAATGAGCAGTTCTTC. It translates to CASSPLAGGAYNEQFF.

There are many counts of this clonotype. V gene TRBV27 combines with J gene TRBJ2-5; unclear D gene. The CDR3 runs to 14 residues. Germline V gives CDR1 MNHEY, CDR2 SMNVEV (reference sequence). V was clipped by 6 bases and J by 2 bases, with 13 bases between them. CDR3 DNA sequence: TGTGCCAGCAGAACTTCCCTACTACAAGAGACCCAGTACTTC. It yields the protein CASRTSLLQETQYF.

This clonotype was counted a few times. A read error may produce the germline difference seen at one junction end. The CDR3 coding sequence is TGTGCCAGCAGCCAGGACCAGGACCCTCCGGGCCTAAATTTT. Amino acid sequence: CASSQDQDPPGLNF. The gene calls are TRBV4-2 and TRBJ2-3; no reliable D call. This CDR3 spans 14 amino acids. Germline values: CDR1 LGHNA, CDR2 YNFKEQ.

This clonotype has a count of ten or more. The chain has TRBV28 and TRBJ2-7, with D perhaps TRBD1 (6 bases). Per germline, CDR1 MDHEN and CDR2 SYDVKM. V was cut by 5 bases and J by 4 bases, with 9 bases left in between. This CDR3 comprises 12 residues. CDR3 residues: CASSVDRYEQYF. The DNA for the CDR3 is TGTGCCAGCAGTGTCGACAGGTACGAGCAGTACTTC.

The chain couples TRBV3-1 to TRBJ2-7; a weak D match, TRBD2 (6 bases). The CDR3 length is 17 residues. CDR1 and CDR2 from the germline V gene are LGHDT and YNNKEL (reference sequence). V was clipped by 0 bases and J by 0 bases, with 15 bases between them. The CDR3 sequence is CASSQDHAGGISYEQYF. CDR3 bases: TGTGCCAGCAGCCAAGATCATGCTGGCGGGATCTCCTACGAGCAGTACTTC.

This clonotype came up many times. The V and J genes are TRBV20-1 and TRBJ2-7; maybe TRBD1 (6 bases). With 3 bases removed from V and 2 bases from J, the gap between germline ends came to 20 bases. Germline assignment: CDR1 DFQATT and CDR2 SNEGSKA (reference sequence). CDR3 length: 16 amino acids. CDR3 amino acids: CSASKPSQGRTYEQYF. DNA for the CDR3: TGCAGTGCTAGTAAGCCCAGCCAGGGGCGGACCTACGAGCAGTACTTC.

This clonotype was picked up a small number of times. This chain joins TRBV29-1 and TRBJ2-1; tentatively, D is TRBD2 (5 bases). With 8 bases removed from V and 4 bases from J, the gap between germline ends came to 9 bases. The CDR3 is 11 amino acids. Germline-derived CDR1 and CDR2 are SQVTM and ANQGSEA. This CDR3 reads CSSDFYNEQFF. The CDR3 DNA reads as TGCAGCTCGGACTTTTACAATGAGCAGTTCTTC.

The table lists this clonotype with a few counts. The chain is built from TRBV5-1 and TRBJ1-5, with D maybe TRBD1 (5 bases). CDR3 length: 15 residues. V gave up 0 bases and J gave up 4 bases, with 11 bases separating them. Germline V gene lookup returns CDR1 SGHRS and CDR2 YFSETQ. The CDR3 coding sequence is TGCGCCAGCAGCTTGGTAGGGGACGGAAATCAGCCCCAGCATTTT. Its translation is CASSLVGDGNQPQHF.

A few counts support this clonotype. J is TRBJ2-5 and V is TRBV20-1; TRBD1 aligns across 11 bases. This CDR3 is 15 amino acids long. Germline V CDR1 and CDR2: DFQATT, SNEGSKA (reference sequence). V lost 4 bases, J lost 5 bases, and 9 bases stayed unmatched. The CDR3 nucleotides read TGCAGTGCTACCCGGACAGGGGGCTGGGGTGAGACCCAGTACTTC. It translates to CSATRTGGWGETQYF.

This clonotype was counted a few times. The chain joins TRBV5-1 to TRBJ1-1; D gene uncertain. The germline V gene has CDR1 SGHRS and CDR2 YFSETQ. The CDR3 covers 15 residues. V lost 0 bases and J 6 bases, leaving 15 bases between the germline ends. The CDR3 sequence is CASSLERAVGPEAFF. Here the CDR3 DNA reads TGCGCCAGCAGCTTGGAGCGCGCTGTAGGGCCTGAAGCTTTCTTT.

The chain combines TRBV6-2 or TRBV6-3 with TRBJ1-1; TRBD1 is a possible D gene (6 bases). V was pared by 2 bases and J by 4 bases, with 14 bases between. The germline V gene encodes CDR1 MNHEY and CDR2 SVGEGT. There are 15 residues in the CDR3. This CDR3 is CASSYRLQGSTEAFF. CDR3 coding DNA: TGTGCCAGCAGTTACCGGCTTCAGGGGAGCACTGAAGCTTTCTTT.